This entry lists 2 T cell receptor beta chains sequenced from one sample in a study of cytomegalovirus exposure and HLA in healthy donors. The PCR was carried out with 60 Vbeta primers and 13 Jbeta primers. Produced via immunoSEQ multiplex PCR; TCRdb's table is partial and in-frame only. The data show about 190,000 clones, roughly four fifths seen once. The specimen sequenced was PBMCs. The receptors were gathered from a man aged 18 to 29 in good health and CMV-seronegative.

The chain uses TRBV27 and TRBJ2-7, with 11 bases matching TRBD1. The CDR3 runs 15 residues. V lost 5 bases, J lost 2 bases, and 5 bases stayed unmatched. Germline-derived CDR1 and CDR2 are MNHEY and SMNVEV (reference sequence). The DNA for the CDR3 is TGTGCCAGCAGTCCCGGACAGGGGGCACCCTACGAGCAGTACTTC. Its translation: CASSPGQGAPYEQYF.

In DNA, the CDR3 is TGTGCCAGCAGCGCTCTCGGCGGGGGGAGTCCAGATACGCAGTATTTT. The encoded protein is CASSALGGGSPDTQYF. This chain uses TRBV9 with TRBJ2-3, with 8 bases aligning to TRBD2. V shed 3 bases, J shed 4 bases, and the junction held 10 bases outside the gene matches. This CDR3 spans 16 amino acids. The germline V gene encodes CDR1 SGDLS and CDR2 YYNGEE.